The 21 T cell receptor beta chains listed next were all sequenced from one sample in a study of human T cells and chemical hapten exposure. Time point here: patch test 2, 6 weeks after DPC sensitization. Stated treatment: therapeutic diphenylcyclopropenone sensitization with weekly scalp DPC. TCRdb passed the RACE reads through MiXCR, listing each CDR3 protein once. Here the sample spans about 73,000 distinct CDR3 sequences, 7.5% to 9.5% being singletons. The sample was whole blood, taken in connection with sensitization to the hapten diphenylcyclopropenone (DPC). Receptors originate from a woman in her fifties or sixties with alopecia areata. Some clones in this sample may be carry-over from other donors' samples.

There are a few counts of this clonotype. The V call is TRBV6-5, the J call TRBJ2-3, with D perhaps TRBD1 or TRBD2 (6 bases each). This CDR3 contains 15 residues. Trimming left V 4 bases short and J 4 bases short, with 15 bases between. In germline, CDR1 is MNHEY, CDR2 SVGAGI. The CDR3 protein is CASSSRPGAPDTQYF. The CDR3 DNA is TGTGCCAGCAGTTCCCGGCCGGGGGCCCCAGATACGCAGTATTTT.

This clonotype appeared many times. This rearrangement joins TRBV24-1 to TRBJ2-2; D is tentatively TRBD1 or TRBD2 (5 bases each). The CDR3 covers 14 residues. CDR1 is KGHDR and CDR2 is SFDVKD in the germline V gene. Trimming removed 10 bases from V and 5 bases from J, with 16 bases in between. The CDR3 region has the DNA TGTGCCACGTCGGGGCCTACACATACCGGGGAGCTGTTTTTT. This gives the protein CATSGPTHTGELFF.

This clonotype has a count of ten or more. This chain links TRBV5-4 with TRBJ2-5, with D uncertain. V lost 3 bases and J 2 bases, leaving 5 bases between the germline ends. Germline loops: CDR1 SGHNT, CDR2 YYREEE (reference sequence). CDR3 size: 12 residues. The CDR3 DNA is TGTGCCAGCAGCTCGTGGCAAGAGACCCAGTACTTC. This sequence encodes CASSSWQETQYF.

This rearrangement joins TRBV6-2 or TRBV6-3 to TRBJ1-1; the D is unclear. The V end lost 4 bases, the J end lost 7 bases, and 7 bases lay between the germline ends. This CDR3 region has 11 residues. Germline V CDR1 and CDR2: MNHEY, SVGEGT. CDR3 nucleotide sequence: TGTGCCAGCAGTTTGGGTATTGAAGCTTTCTTT. Translation: CASSLGIEAFF.

This clonotype was picked up many times. V usage is TRBV11-2 and J usage is TRBJ2-1; TRBD2 matches at 14 bases. The germline gives CDR1 SGHAT, CDR2 FQNNGV. CDR3 length: 15 amino acids. After removal of 5 bases from V and 9 bases from J, the junction contained 6 bases not matched to a gene. The DNA for the CDR3 is TGTGCCAGCAGCCCCGGGACTAGCGGGAGTTTTGAGCAGTTCTTC. Translated, it gives CASSPGTSGSFEQFF.

This clonotype was recorded many times. The rearrangement uses TRBV27 and TRBJ2-2; D call uncertain. This CDR3 contains 13 residues. V was cut by 5 bases and J by 7 bases, with 11 bases left in between. Germline-derived CDR1 and CDR2 are MNHEY and SMNVEV (reference sequence). The CDR3 region is CASSPADDGELFF. CDR3 in DNA: TGTGCCAGCAGTCCCGCAGACGACGGGGAGCTGTTTTTT.

The chain uses TRBV2 and TRBJ2-3; 10 bases are a match to TRBD2. Unmatched junction bases numbered 4, after V lost 7 bases and J lost 0 bases. The CDR3 runs 15 residues. The germline gives CDR1 SNHLY, CDR2 FYNNEI. The CDR3 spells CASKGLAISTDTQYF. In DNA, the CDR3 is TGTGCCAGCAAGGGACTAGCGATCAGCACAGATACGCAGTATTTT.

The chain is built from TRBV12-3 or TRBV12-4 and TRBJ2-5, with 10 nucleotides matching TRBD1. CDR3 length: 15 amino acids. Trimming removed 0 bases from V and 4 bases from J; junction bases left unmatched: 2. CDR3: CASSLAGDRGETQYF. DNA of the CDR3: TGTGCCAGCAGTTTAGCAGGGGACAGGGGAGAGACCCAGTACTTC.

In its sample, this clonotype was seen many times. The chain has TRBV29-1 and TRBJ1-2; D is ambiguous. Germline V gene sequence: CDR1 SQVTM, CDR2 ANQGSEA. This CDR3 contains 12 residues. V was trimmed by 6 bases and J by 2 bases, leaving 10 bases between them. CDR3 nucleotides: TGCAGCGTGCCCACTCAGAACTATGGCTACACCTTC. This translates into CSVPTQNYGYTF.

This rearrangement joins TRBV29-1 to TRBJ2-3; D remains unclear. The CDR3 extends over 15 amino acids. Trimming stripped 5 bases from V and 3 bases from J, with 18 bases between. Germline CDR1 and CDR2: SQVTM and ANQGSEA. This CDR3 reads CSVPISPARTDTQYF. CDR3 DNA sequence: TGCAGCGTTCCCATCTCACCGGCCAGAACAGATACGCAGTATTTT.

This clonotype occurred a few times. This chain joins TRBV29-1 and TRBJ2-5; the D gene is possibly TRBD2 (6 bases). CDR3 length: 14 residues. Between the trimmed V and J ends, which lost 4 bases and 2 bases, there was a span of 14 bases. Germline CDR1 is SQVTM and CDR2 is ANQGSEA. The CDR3 DNA is TGCAGCGTTGTAAAGCTAGCGAATCAAGAGACCCAGTACTTC. Protein: CSVVKLANQETQYF. Drawing the rest from reference TRBV29-1 and TRBJ2-5, the complete variable domain is SAVISQKPSRDICQRGTSLTIQCQVDSQVTMMFWYRQQPGQSLTLIATANQGSEATYESGFVIDKFPISRPNLTFSTLTVSNMSPEDSSIYLCSVVKLANQETQYFGPGTRLLVL.

In this sample, this clonotype turned up a few times. This sequence joins TRBV10-3 and TRBJ2-3, with D possibly matching TRBD2 (6 bases). With 10 bases removed from V and 1 base from J, the gap between germline ends came to 9 bases. Germline values: CDR1 ENHRY, CDR2 SYGVKD. The CDR3 length is 12 residues. The CDR3, as DNA: TGTGCCAGCACGGGGGGCACAGATACGCAGTATTTT. Its protein product is CASTGGTDTQYF.

This clonotype was counted only a few times. The chain combines TRBV7-2 with TRBJ2-2; 7 nucleotides agree with TRBD2. Looked up from germline, CDR1 is SGHTA and CDR2 is FQGNSA. With 7 bases clipped from V and 6 bases from J, the junction kept 5 bases outside the gene matches. The CDR3 has 13 residues. The CDR3 DNA is TGTGCCAGCATCGGACTAGTCCCCGGGGAGCTGTTTTTT. This encodes CASIGLVPGELFF.

This CDR3 is CASSRGRGRRTGELFF. The CDR3 coding sequence is TGTGCCAGCAGCAGAGGCAGGGGGCGCCGCACCGGGGAGCTGTTTTTT. The chain carries TRBV3-1 and TRBJ2-2; TRBD1 agrees at 8 bases. Germline V gene lookup returns CDR1 LGHDT and CDR2 YNNKEL (reference sequence). The junction had 9 bases not matched to a gene; V was cut back by 5 bases and J by 4 bases. The CDR3 is made up of 16 amino acids.

The V and J genes are TRBV28 and TRBJ2-3; 8 nucleotides agree with TRBD2. The trim removed 6 bases at V and 4 bases at J, leaving 15 bases unmatched. The germline V gene encodes CDR1 MDHEN and CDR2 SYDVKM. The CDR3 has 17 residues. The CDR3 bases are TGTGCCAGCAGACCCATCCGCGGGGGGCCGGGCGCAGATACGCAGTATTTT. This translates into CASRPIRGGPGADTQYF.

The chain has TRBV4-1 and TRBJ1-6; D ambiguous. There are 14 residues in the CDR3. Germline V gene lookup returns CDR1 MGHRA and CDR2 YSYEKL. Trimming stripped 0 bases from V and 10 bases from J, with 10 bases between. CDR3 sequence: CASSQDTFVSPLHF. The CDR3 nucleotides are TGCGCCAGCAGCCAAGACACATTCGTATCACCCCTCCACTTT.

The rearrangement uses TRBV27 and TRBJ2-7, with 7 bases matching TRBD1. The CDR3 totals 15 residues. Germline values: CDR1 MNHEY, CDR2 SMNVEV (reference sequence). J gave up 2 bases and V 3 bases, and 7 bases lay outside the gene matches. CDR3 DNA: TGTGCCAGCAGTTTTTTTTTGGGACAGCCCTACGAGCAGTACTTC. Encoded protein: CASSFFLGQPYEQYF.

The chain recombines TRBV11-2 with TRBJ1-5; the D is unclear. Germline CDR1 SGHAT, CDR2 FQNNGV. V lost 0 bases and J lost 5, with 8 bases in between. This CDR3 is built from 14 residues. This chain's CDR3 is CASSLDPEDQPQHF. For the CDR3, the DNA is TGTGCCAGCAGCTTAGATCCGGAGGATCAGCCCCAGCATTTT.

This clonotype has only a few counts. The J gene is TRBJ1-1, the V gene TRBV5-1; D gene uncertain. In germline, CDR1 is SGHRS, CDR2 YFSETQ. V lost 3 bases and J lost 4, with 10 bases in between. The CDR3 spans 13 residues. DNA for the CDR3: TGCGCCAGCAGCTCCGGAGGTCGCACTGAAGCTTTCTTT. It specifies CASSSGGRTEAFF.

At least ten counts were recorded for this clonotype. The chain combines TRBV7-2 with TRBJ2-7, with D possibly TRBD2 on 5 matching bases. CDR1 is SGHTA, CDR2 FQGNSA, per germline. Trimming took 3 bases from V and 7 from J, leaving 10 bases between them. This CDR3 has 12 amino acids. The chain's CDR3 is CASSLASGEQYF. Here the CDR3 DNA reads TGTGCCAGCAGCTTGGCCTCGGGGGAGCAGTACTTC.

The chain links TRBV3-1 to TRBJ2-3, with 10 bases lining up with TRBD2. Losses at the gene ends were 4 bases for V and 0 bases for J; bases not matched to a gene: 4. Germline lookup yields CDR1 LGHDT and CDR2 YNNKEL (reference sequence). This CDR3 region has 16 residues. CDR3 sequence reads: CASSPLAGASTDTQYF. CDR3 sequence (DNA): TGTGCCAGCAGCCCCCTAGCGGGGGCTAGCACAGATACGCAGTATTTT.